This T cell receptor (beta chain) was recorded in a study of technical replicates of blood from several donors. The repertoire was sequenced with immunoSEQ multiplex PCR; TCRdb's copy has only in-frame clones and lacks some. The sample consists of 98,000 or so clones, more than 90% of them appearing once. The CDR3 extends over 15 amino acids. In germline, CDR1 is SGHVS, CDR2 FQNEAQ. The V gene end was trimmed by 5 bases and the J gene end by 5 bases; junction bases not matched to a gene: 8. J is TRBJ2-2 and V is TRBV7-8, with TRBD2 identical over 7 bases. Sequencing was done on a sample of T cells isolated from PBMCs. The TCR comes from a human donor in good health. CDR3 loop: CASSRGSPGTGELFF. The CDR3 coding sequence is TGTGCCAGCAGCCGCGGGAGTCCGGGGACCGGGGAGCTGTTTTTT. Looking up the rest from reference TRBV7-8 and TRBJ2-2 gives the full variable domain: GAGVSQSPRYKVAKRGQDVALRCDPISGHVSLFWYQQALGQGPEFLTYFQNEAQLDKSGLPSDRFFAERPEGSVSTLKIQRTQQEDSAVYLCASSRGSPGTGELFFGEGSRLTVL.